This entry features one TCR beta chain sequence. The sample belongs to a study of blood T cells in healthy people across ages. PCR was performed a second time for about 7 to 11 cycles using a sample-barcoded 5' primer and a J-beta primer mix. TCRdb re-called the 5' RACE reads with MiXCR, one entry per CDR3 protein. The sample holds around 750,000 distinct CDR3 sequences, 40% to 65% seen once. Each donor had around 11 milliliters of peripheral blood drawn. Germline CDR1 is MNHEY and CDR2 is SMNVEV (reference sequence). Trimming took 6 bases from V and 14 from J; bases not matched to a gene: 16. The CDR3 covers 14 residues.

The rearrangement joins TRBV27 to TRBJ2-3; 8 nucleotides match TRBD2. The source of this sequence is a man older than 75 in good health. Material: blood. In DNA form, the CDR3 reads TGTGCCAGCAGGCGGAGCGGGAGTGACAGATACGCGTATTTT. Its protein product is CASRRSGSDRYAYF.